This T cell receptor (beta chain) derives from a study of T cell repertoires in cytomegalovirus infection. Overall study context: Public TCR beta signatures provided an indication of both CMV infection and a matching HLA type.

From the reads, TCRdb called clonotypes with MiXCR, one entry per CDR3 protein. The repertoire holds about 480,000 distinct CDR3 sequences, with about 33% as singletons. This clonotype turned up a few times. The antigen remains unidentified. The sequence was obtained from a human donor in good health (CMV status not recorded). Some clones in this sample may be carry-over from other donors' samples. Sequences were derived from cultured PBMCs, sampled from culture after CMV antigen stimulation.

The CDR3 protein is CASSYDTNTEAFF. In DNA form, the CDR3 reads TGTGCCAGCAGCTACGACACGAACACTGAAGCTTTCTTT. This rearrangement joins TRBV7-2 to TRBJ1-1; D is unresolved. The CDR3 is made up of 13 amino acids. Trimming took off 4 bases at V and 1 base at J, with 7 bases between the two ends. Germline loops: CDR1 SGHTA, CDR2 FQGNSA.